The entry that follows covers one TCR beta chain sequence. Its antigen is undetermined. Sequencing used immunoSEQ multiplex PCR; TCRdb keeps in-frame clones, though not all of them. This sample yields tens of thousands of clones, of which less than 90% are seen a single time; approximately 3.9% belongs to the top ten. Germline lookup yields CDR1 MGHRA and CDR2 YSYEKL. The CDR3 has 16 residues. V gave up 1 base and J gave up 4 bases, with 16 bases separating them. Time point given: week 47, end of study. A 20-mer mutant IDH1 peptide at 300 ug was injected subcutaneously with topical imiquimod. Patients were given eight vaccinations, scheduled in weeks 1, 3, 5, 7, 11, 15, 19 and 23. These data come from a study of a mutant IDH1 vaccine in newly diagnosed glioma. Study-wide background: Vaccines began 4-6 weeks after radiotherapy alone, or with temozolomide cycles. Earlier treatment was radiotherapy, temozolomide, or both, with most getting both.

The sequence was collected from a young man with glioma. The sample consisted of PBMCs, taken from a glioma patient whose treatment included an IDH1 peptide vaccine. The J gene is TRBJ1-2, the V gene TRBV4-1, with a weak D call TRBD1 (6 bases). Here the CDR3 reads CASSQAGTTGSYGYTF. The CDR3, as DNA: TGCGCCAGCAGCCAAGCCGGGACAACGGGGTCCTATGGCTACACCTTC.